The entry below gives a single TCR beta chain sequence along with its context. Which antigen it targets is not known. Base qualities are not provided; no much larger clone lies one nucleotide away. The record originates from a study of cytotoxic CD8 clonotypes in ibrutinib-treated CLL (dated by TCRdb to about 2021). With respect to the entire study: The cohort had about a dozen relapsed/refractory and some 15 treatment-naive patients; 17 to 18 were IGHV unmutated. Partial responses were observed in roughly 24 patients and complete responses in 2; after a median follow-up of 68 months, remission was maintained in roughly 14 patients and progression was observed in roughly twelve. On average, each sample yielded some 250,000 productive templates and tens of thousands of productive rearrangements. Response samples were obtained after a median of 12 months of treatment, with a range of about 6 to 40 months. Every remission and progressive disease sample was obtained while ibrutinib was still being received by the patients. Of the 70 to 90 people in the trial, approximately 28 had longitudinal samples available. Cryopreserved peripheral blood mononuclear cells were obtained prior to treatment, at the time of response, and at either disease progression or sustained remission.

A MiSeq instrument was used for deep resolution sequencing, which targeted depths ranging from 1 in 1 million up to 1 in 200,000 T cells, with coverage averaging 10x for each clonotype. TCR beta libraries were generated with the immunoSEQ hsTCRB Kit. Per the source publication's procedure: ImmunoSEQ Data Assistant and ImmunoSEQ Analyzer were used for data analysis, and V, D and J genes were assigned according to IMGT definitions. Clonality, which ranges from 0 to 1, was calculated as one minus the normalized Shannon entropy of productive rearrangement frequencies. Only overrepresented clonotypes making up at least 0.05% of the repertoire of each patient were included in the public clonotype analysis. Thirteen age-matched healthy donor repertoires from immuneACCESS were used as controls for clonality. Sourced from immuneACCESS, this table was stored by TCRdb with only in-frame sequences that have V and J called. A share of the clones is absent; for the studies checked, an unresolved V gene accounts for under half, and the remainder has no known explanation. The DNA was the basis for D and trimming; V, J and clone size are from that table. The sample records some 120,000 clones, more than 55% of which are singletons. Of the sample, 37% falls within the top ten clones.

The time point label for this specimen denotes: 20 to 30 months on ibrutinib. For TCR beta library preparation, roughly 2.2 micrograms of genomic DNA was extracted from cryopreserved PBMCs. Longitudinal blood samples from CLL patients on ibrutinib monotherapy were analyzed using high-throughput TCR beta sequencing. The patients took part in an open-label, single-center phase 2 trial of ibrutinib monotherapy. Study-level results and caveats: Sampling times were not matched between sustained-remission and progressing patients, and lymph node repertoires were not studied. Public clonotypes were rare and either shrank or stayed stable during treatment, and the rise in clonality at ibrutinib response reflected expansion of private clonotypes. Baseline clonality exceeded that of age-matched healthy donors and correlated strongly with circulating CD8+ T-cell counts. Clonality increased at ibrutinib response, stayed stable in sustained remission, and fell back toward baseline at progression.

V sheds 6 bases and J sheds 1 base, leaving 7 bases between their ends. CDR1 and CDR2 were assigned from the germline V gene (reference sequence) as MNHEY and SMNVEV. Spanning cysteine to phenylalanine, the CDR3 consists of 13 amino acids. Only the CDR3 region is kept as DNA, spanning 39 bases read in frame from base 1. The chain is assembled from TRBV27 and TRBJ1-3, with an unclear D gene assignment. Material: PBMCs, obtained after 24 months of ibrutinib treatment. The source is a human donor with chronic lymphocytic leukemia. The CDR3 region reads CASRGGSGNTIYF. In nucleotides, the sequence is TGTGCCAGCAGGGGCGGATCTGGAAACACCATATATTTT.